The present T cell receptor (beta chain) was sequenced within a study of T cell responses to AZD1222 COVID-19 vaccine. The study's findings and limits: The study found vaccine-associated CD4 TCRs spanning spike, dominant at 160-218 and 743-854. Just five or six AZD1222 recipients were seropositive at baseline. Repertoires in all cases were sampled only once the peak T cell response had passed.

On this clone itself: As yet, its antigen is unknown.

Second-dose groups at about 4 or about 12 weeks were pooled. The CDR3 has 17 residues. V trimming: 1 base; J trimming: 7 bases; junction bases outside the gene matches: 10. Germline V lookup: CDR1 LGHDT, CDR2 YNNKEL (reference sequence). This table comes from immunoSEQ multiplex PCR, and its TCRdb copy is limited to in-frame clones, with some not included. The table includes around 78,000 clones, 90% detected once. The clonotype comes from an adult who received the AZD1222 COVID-19 vaccine. The V and J genes are TRBV3-1 (or the pseudogene TRBV3-2) and TRBJ1-6; 7 bases fit TRBD1. This material consisted of peripheral blood, taken 28 days after the second AZD1222 dose. The CDR3 nucleotides are TGTGCCAGCAGCCAAGGGCCCCGACAGGGCTGCAATTCACCCCTCCACTTT. Translating it yields CASSQGPRQGCNSPLHF.